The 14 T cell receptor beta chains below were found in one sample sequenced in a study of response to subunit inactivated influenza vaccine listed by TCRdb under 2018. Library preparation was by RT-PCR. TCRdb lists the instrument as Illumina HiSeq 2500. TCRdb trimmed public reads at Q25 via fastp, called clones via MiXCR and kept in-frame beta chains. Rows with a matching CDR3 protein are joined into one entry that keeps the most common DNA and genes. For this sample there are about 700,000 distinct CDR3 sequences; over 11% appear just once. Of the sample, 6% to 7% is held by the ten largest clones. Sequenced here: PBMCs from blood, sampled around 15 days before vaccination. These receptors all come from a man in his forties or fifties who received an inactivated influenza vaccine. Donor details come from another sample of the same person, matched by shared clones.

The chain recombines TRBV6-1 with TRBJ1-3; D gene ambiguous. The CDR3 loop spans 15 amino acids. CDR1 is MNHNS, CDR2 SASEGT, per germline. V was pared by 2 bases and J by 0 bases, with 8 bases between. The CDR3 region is CASSEWVISGNTIYF. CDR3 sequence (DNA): TGTGCCAGCAGTGAATGGGTGATCTCTGGAAACACCATATATTTT.

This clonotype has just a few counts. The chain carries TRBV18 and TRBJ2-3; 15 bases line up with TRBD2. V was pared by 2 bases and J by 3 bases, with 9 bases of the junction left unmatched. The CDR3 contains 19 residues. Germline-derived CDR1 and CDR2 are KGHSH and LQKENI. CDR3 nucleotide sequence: TGTGCCAGCTCACCAAGACTAGGACTAGCGGGAGGGAAAACAGATACGCAGTATTTT. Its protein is CASSPRLGLAGGKTDTQYF.

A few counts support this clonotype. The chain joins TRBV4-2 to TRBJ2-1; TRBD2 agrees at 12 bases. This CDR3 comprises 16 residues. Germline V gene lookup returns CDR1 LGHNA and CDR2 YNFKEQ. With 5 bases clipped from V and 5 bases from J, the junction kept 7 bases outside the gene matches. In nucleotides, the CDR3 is TGTGCCAGCAGCTACCGGACTAGCGGGGTTGACAATGAGCAGTTCTTC. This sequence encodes CASSYRTSGVDNEQFF.

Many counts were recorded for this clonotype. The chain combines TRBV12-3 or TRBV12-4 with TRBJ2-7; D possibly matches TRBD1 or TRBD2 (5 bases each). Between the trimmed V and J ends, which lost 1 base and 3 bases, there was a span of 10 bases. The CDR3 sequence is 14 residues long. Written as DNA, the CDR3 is TGTGCCAGCAGTTTAGGCAGGGCGGGCTACGAGCAGTACTTC. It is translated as CASSLGRAGYEQYF.

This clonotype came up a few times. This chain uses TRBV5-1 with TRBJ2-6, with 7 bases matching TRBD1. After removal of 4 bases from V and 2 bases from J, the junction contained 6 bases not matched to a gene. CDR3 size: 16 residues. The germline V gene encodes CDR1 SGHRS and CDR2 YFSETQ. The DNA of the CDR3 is TGCGCCAGCAGCCGTTCTCAGGGGGCTGGGGCCAACGTCCTGACTTTC. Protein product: CASSRSQGAGANVLTF. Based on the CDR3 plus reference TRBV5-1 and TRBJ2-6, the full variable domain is KAGVTQTPRYLIKTRGQQVTLSCSPISGHRSVSWYQQTPGQGLQFLFEYFSETQRNKGNFPGRFSGRQFSNSRSEMNVSTLELGDSALYLCASSRSQGAGANVLTFGAGSRLTVL.

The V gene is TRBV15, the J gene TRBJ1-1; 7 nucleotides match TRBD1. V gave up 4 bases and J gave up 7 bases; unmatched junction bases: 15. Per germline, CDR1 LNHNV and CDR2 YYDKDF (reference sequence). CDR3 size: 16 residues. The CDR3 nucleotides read TGTGCCACCAGCACGATTCGACAGGGCCCTAAACTTGAAGCTTTCTTT. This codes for CATSTIRQGPKLEAFF.

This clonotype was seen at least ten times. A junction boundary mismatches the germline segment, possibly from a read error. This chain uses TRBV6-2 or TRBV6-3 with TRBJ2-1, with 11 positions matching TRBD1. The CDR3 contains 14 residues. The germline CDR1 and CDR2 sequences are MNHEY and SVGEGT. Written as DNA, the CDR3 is TGTGCCATCCGCTTGGGACAGGGGGGATCGGAGACGCTCTTC. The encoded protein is CAIRLGQGGSETLF.

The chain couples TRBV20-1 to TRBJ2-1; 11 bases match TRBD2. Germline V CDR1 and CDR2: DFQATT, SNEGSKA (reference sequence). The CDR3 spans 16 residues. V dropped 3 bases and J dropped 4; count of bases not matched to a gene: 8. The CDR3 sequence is CSARELAGAEYNEQFF. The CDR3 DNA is TGCAGTGCTAGGGAACTAGCGGGAGCCGAGTACAATGAGCAGTTCTTC.

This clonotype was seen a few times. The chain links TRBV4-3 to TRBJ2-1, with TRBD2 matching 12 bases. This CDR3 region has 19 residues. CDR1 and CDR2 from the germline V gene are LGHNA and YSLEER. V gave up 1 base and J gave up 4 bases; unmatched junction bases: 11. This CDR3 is CASSQVRLAGGPGYNEQFF. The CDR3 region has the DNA TGCGCCAGCAGCCAAGTCAGGCTAGCGGGAGGGCCGGGGTACAATGAGCAGTTCTTC.

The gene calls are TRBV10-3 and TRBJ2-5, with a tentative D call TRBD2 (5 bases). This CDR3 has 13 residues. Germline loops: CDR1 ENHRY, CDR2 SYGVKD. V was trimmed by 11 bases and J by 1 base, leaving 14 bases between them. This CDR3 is CAFNPSGQETQYF. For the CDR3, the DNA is TGTGCCTTCAACCCGAGCGGCCAAGAGACCCAGTACTTC.

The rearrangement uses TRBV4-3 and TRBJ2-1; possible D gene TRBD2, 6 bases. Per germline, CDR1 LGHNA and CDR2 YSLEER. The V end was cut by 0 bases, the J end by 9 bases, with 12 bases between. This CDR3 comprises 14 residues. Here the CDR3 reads CASSQDRLVSEQFF. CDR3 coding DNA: TGCGCCAGCAGCCAAGACAGACTAGTATCTGAGCAGTTCTTC.

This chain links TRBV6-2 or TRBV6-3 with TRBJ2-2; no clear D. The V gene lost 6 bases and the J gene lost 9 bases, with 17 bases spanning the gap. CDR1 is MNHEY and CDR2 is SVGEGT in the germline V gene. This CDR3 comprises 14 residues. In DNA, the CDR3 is TGTGCCAGCAGCCCCGCGGTCCCGGCCAGGGAGCTGTTTTTT. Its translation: CASSPAVPARELFF.

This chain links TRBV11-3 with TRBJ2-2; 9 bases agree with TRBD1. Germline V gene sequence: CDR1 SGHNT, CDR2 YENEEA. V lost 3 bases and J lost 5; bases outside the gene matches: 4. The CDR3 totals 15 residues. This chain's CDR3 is CASSLNRGRTGELFF. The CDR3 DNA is TGTGCCAGCAGCTTGAACAGGGGGCGGACCGGGGAGCTGTTTTTT.

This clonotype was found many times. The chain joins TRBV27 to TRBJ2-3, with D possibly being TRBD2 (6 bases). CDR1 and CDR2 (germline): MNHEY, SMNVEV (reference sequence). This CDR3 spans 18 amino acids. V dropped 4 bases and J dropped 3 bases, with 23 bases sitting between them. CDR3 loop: CASSSLPRTNSPTDTQYF. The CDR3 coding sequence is TGTGCCAGCAGTTCCCTACCCCGGACTAATTCACCAACAGATACGCAGTATTTT.